This entry lists 9 T cell receptor beta chains sequenced from one sample in a study of T cells in Graves' hyperthyroidism and ophthalmopathy (dated by TCRdb to about 2019). The library was made by multiplex PCR. Sequencer: Illumina HiSeq 2000. TCR beta CDR3 regions were amplified from RNA transcripts. A first-round RT-PCR of the TCR CDR3 used the HTBI primer set with the Qiagen OneStep RT-PCR kit. The raw public data were reprocessed by TCRdb itself: fastp quality trimming at Q25, MiXCR clonotype calling, in-frame beta chains only. One record per CDR3 amino acid sequence lists the most common genes and DNA. The sample contains some 720,000 distinct CDR3 sequences, around 17% of them found a single time. Clones ranked in the top ten supply over 7.5% of the sample. The sample consisted of blood. Receptors were obtained from a man aged 18 to 30 with Graves' hyperthyroidism.

The table lists this clonotype with many counts. The chain couples TRBV7-2 to TRBJ2-3, with TRBD2 identical over 14 bases. Trimming took 6 bases from V and 5 from J; bases not matched to a gene: 7. In germline, CDR1 is SGHTA, CDR2 FQGNSA. This CDR3 is 16 amino acids long. CDR3 region: CASRRTSGRLGDTQYF. The CDR3 bases are TGTGCCAGCAGGCGGACTAGCGGGAGGTTAGGAGATACGCAGTATTTT.

This clonotype was recorded many times. This sequence joins TRBV7-9 and TRBJ2-7, with 9 bases that match TRBD1. The CDR3 covers 16 residues. Unmatched junction bases numbered 7, after V lost 1 base and J lost 3 bases. Germline CDR1 and CDR2: SEHNR and FQNEAQ (reference sequence). The CDR3 DNA reads TGTGCCAGCAGCTTAGAGCTTCGGGGACAGGGCTACGAGCAGTACTTC. Its translation is CASSLELRGQGYEQYF.

This clonotype appeared a few times. This sequence joins TRBV2 and TRBJ2-2, with 16 bases fitting TRBD2. This CDR3 contains 19 residues. V lost 10 bases and J lost 0; bases outside the gene matches: 11. Germline V gene sequence: CDR1 SNHLY, CDR2 FYNNEI. As DNA, the CDR3 is TGTGCCATTCAAGCCGGGACTAGCGGGAGGGGGACGAACACCGGGGAGCTGTTTTTT. Its protein product is CAIQAGTSGRGTNTGELFF.

This clonotype occurred many times. V gene TRBV11-2 combines with J gene TRBJ2-7; D possibly matches TRBD1 or TRBD2 (5 bases each). The length of the CDR3 is 15 residues. Germline V gene data show CDR1 as SGHAT and CDR2 as FQNNGV. The V and J ends lost 5 bases and 4 bases respectively, with 18 bases between them. The CDR3 loop is CASSQGAGGRYEQYF. DNA for the CDR3: TGTGCCAGCAGCCAAGGGGCAGGAGGTCGGTACGAGCAGTACTTC.

The V and J genes are TRBV7-2 and TRBJ1-6, with a weak D call TRBD1 (5 bases). The CDR3 contains 15 residues. Germline lookup yields CDR1 SGHTA and CDR2 FQGNSA. Trimming took off 1 base at V and 10 bases at J, with 14 bases between the two ends. CDR3 in amino acids: CASSLDAGGGSPLHF. CDR3 DNA sequence: TGTGCCAGCAGCTTAGATGCGGGGGGAGGATCACCCCTCCACTTT.

The chain combines TRBV5-1 with TRBJ2-5; D is possibly TRBD1 (6 bases). Per germline, CDR1 SGHRS and CDR2 YFSETQ. Trimming shortened V by 5 bases and J by 5 bases, and 16 bases separated the two germline ends. This CDR3 contains 14 residues. The CDR3 sequence is CASRTTGAWETQYF. The CDR3 DNA sequence: TGCGCCAGCAGAACGACAGGTGCATGGGAGACCCAGTACTTC.

This clonotype was recorded at least ten times. V usage is TRBV28 and J usage is TRBJ2-1; tentatively, D is TRBD1 (5 bases). The CDR3 sequence is 14 residues long. Germline-derived CDR1 and CDR2 are MDHEN and SYDVKM. The V gene lost 6 bases and the J gene lost 0 bases, with 9 bases spanning the gap. The CDR3 nucleotides read TGTGCCAGCAGGGGGCTCAGCTCCTACAATGAGCAGTTCTTC. It is translated as CASRGLSSYNEQFF.

This clonotype was counted between two and nine times. The V call is TRBV20-1, the J call TRBJ1-4, with D tentatively TRBD1 (6 bases). Trimming removed 2 bases at V and 7 bases at J, with 11 bases between. The CDR3 loop spans 13 amino acids. Germline lookup yields CDR1 DFQATT and CDR2 SNEGSKA (reference sequence). CDR3 DNA: TGCAGTGCTAGAAGGCTCAGGGGTGAAAAACTGTTTTTT. It encodes CSARRLRGEKLFF.

The chain has TRBV10-3 and TRBJ2-5; D is possibly TRBD1 or TRBD2 (5 bases each). Germline V lookup: CDR1 ENHRY, CDR2 SYGVKD. With 4 bases removed from V and 1 base from J, the gap between germline ends came to 16 bases. CDR3 length: 16 residues. The CDR3 sequence: CAISAGLRGLQETQYF. CDR3 sequence (DNA): TGTGCCATCAGTGCTGGTCTTCGGGGCCTCCAAGAGACCCAGTACTTC.